The rows below give T cell receptor beta chains drawn from one sample of a study of blood T cell repertoires in COVID-19. Libraries were prepared by immunoSEQ multiplex PCR; TCRdb keeps only in-frame clonotypes and omits some of them. The sample lists more than 250,000 clones; around 88% were seen once. The specimen was peripheral blood. Source of these receptors: a woman aged 30 to 39 who had recovered from COVID-19. Both conserved end residues are part of each CDR3. The D gene is left open where the match is weak. Rows may omit the clone size; those that give it use once, few, many or a size class.

d_gene	j_gene	v_gene	abundance	CDR3nt	CDR3aa
TRBD1	TRBJ2-3	TRBV5-8	once	TGTGCCAGCAGCAAGGGACAGGGGGCTCGCACAGATACGCAGTATTTT	CASSKGQGARTDTQYF
NA	TRBJ2-7	TRBV5-1	few	TGCGCCAGCAGCACGGGACAACTGGTCTACGAGCAGTACTTC	CASSTGQLVYEQYF
TRBD1	TRBJ2-7	TRBV7-9	NA	TGTGCCAGCAGCCAAAAACCGGGACAGGTGAACTACGAGCAGTACTTC	CASSQKPGQVNYEQYF
NA	TRBJ2-3	TRBV5-8	NA	TGTGCCAGCAGCTTCGGGGCGGGGGCCGCCCGGGGTACGCAGTATTTT	CASSFGAGAARGTQYF
NA	TRBJ1-4	TRBV20-1	NA	TGCAGTGCTAGTGCTACCGGGACATGGGGAGAAAAACTGTTTTTT	CSASATGTWGEKLFF
NA	TRBJ2-4	TRBV5-1	NA	TGCGCCAGCAGCCTGGGGGAGCTAGCCAAAAACATTCAGTACTTC	CASSLGELAKNIQYF
NA	TRBJ1-1	TRBV19	NA	TGTGCCAGTAGTTTAGTCACAGGTGGGGCTTTCTTT	CASSLVTGGAFF
TRBD2	TRBJ2-1	TRBV6-5	NA	TGTGCCAGCAGTTACTCGCGCAGCGGGGCCCACAATGAGCAGTTCTTC	CASSYSRSGAHNEQFF
NA	TRBJ2-7	TRBV18	NA	TGTGCCAGCTCTCCAGGACAGCCTCCCTACGAGCAGTACTTC	CASSPGQPPYEQYF
NA	TRBJ1-2	TRBV28	NA	TGTGCCAGCAGTTTGTTGGGGGCAAGAATTGGCTACACCTTC	CASSLLGARIGYTF